This T cell receptor (beta chain) is drawn from a study of blood T cell repertoires in COVID-19. Study context: Spain, Italy and the United States supplied samples that represented acute and convalescent COVID-19. The cDNA or gDNA used as material had been derived from T cells, B-cell-depleted T cells, or PBMCs.

In the source study's methods: Counts of nucleated cells, estimated from reference gene primer amplification, were obtained. Measured with immunoSEQ multiplex PCR; TCRdb has only the in-frame clones, and not every one. V and J calls and clone size follow that table, whereas D and trimming were derived from the DNA. Among fewer than 45,000 clones listed, approximately 80% were seen once. CDR1 is MNHEY, CDR2 SMNVEV, per germline (reference sequence). V gave up 1 base and J gave up 4 bases, with 9 bases separating them. The CDR3 has 14 amino acids. Sequenced sample: peripheral blood. This receptor was taken from a man between 65 and 85 years old with acute or convalescent COVID-19. V gene TRBV27 combines with J gene TRBJ2-3, with a tentative D call TRBD1 (6 bases). The CDR3 nucleotides read TGTGCCAGCAGTTTATTGGGGACATCAGATACGCAGTATTTT. It translates to CASSLLGTSDTQYF.